Given below is one T cell receptor (beta chain) in context. Its target is unknown. Trimming left V 3 bases short and J 3 bases short, with 6 bases between. CDR3 length: 13 amino acids. Germline assignment: CDR1 LNHDA and CDR2 SQIVND (reference sequence). Amplification of TCR beta CDR3 regions was performed using RNA transcripts as template. The TCR CDR3 first-round RT-PCR relied on the HTBI primer set. TCRdb re-called the multiplex PCR reads through MiXCR, storing one row per CDR3 protein. The sample lists more than 550,000 distinct CDR3 sequences; approximately 18% were seen once. Hyperthyroidism, newly diagnosed and lasting under 2 months, affected patients aged 18 to 65. Together with thyroid ultrasound, orbital computed tomography, serum thyroxine and TRAb, clinical symptoms were used for diagnoses. Progressors' blood was drawn at hyperthyroidism diagnosis, before ophthalmopathy symptoms. This specimen comes from a study of T cells in Graves' hyperthyroidism and ophthalmopathy. Study-level findings and limits: The authors' 13 V-J model separated ophthalmopathy from stable hyperthyroidism.

The chain links TRBV19 to TRBJ2-1; D is uncertain. This receptor was taken from a woman between 50 and 59 years old with Graves' hyperthyroidism that later progressed to Graves' ophthalmopathy. The sequenced sample consisted of blood. The CDR3 DNA reads TGTGCCAGTAGTATTTCGGACTACAATGAGCAGTTCTTC. It translates to CASSISDYNEQFF.